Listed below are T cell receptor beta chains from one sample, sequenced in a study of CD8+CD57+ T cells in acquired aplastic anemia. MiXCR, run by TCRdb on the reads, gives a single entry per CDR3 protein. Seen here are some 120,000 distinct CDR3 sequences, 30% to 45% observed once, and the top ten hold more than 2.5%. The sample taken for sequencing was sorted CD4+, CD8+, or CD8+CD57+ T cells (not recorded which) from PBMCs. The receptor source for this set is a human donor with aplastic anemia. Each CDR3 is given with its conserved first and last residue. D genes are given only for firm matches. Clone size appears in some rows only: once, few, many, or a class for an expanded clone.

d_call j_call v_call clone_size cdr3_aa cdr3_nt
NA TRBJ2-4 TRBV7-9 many CASSLRDDIQYF TGTGCCAGCAGCTTACGCGACGACATTCAGTACTTC
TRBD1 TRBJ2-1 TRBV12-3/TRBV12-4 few CASSTTGQGGLVGYNEQFF TGTGCCAGCAGTACAACGGGACAGGGGGGACTCGTTGGCTACAATGAGCAGTTCTTC
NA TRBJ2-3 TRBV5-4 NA CASSRDGLGTQYF TGTGCCAGCAGCCGGGATGGGCTGGGTACGCAGTATTTT
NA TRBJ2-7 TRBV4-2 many CASSQGWGEFTSYEQYF TGTGCCAGCAGCCAAGGTTGGGGGGAGTTTACCTCCTACGAGCAGTACTTC
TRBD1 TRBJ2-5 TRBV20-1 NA CSARVDRGRSETQYF TGCAGTGCTAGAGTTGACAGGGGGCGATCGGAGACCCAGTACTTC
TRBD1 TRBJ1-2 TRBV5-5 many CASSLGQEPSSVF TGTGCCAGCAGCTTAGGACAGGAACCATCCTCCGTCTTC
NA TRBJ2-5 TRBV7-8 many CASRSPRGWETQYF TGTGCCAGCAGGTCTCCCAGGGGTTGGGAGACCCAGTACTTC
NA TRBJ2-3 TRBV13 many CASSLSERDTQYF TGTGCCAGCAGCTTAAGCGAACGAGATACGCAGTATTTT
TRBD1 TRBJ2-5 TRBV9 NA CASSGQGVRTQYF TGTGCCAGCAGTGGACAGGGTGTGAGGACCCAGTACTTC
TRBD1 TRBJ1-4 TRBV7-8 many CASSFRGGEEKLFF TGTGCCAGCAGCTTCAGAGGGGGCGAGGAAAAACTGTTTTTT
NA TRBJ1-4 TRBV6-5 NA CASSFLSGNEKLFF TGTGCCAGCAGTTTCCTATCAGGCAATGAAAAACTGTTTTTT
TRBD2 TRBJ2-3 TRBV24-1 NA CATSGFTSGGADTQYF TGTGCCACCAGTGGCTTCACTAGCGGGGGGGCAGATACGCAGTATTTT
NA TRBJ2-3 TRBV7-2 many CASSLVDTQYF TGTGCCAGCAGCTTAGTGGATACGCAGTATTTT
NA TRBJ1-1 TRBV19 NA CASSRGAVNTEAFF TGTGCCAGTTCCCGGGGGGCGGTGAACACTGAAGCTTTCTTT
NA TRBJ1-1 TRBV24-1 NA CATSDGGTNTEAFF TGTGCCACCAGTGACGGGGGGACGAACACTGAAGCTTTCTTT
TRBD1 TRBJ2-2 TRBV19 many CASSTGTETGELFF TGTGCCAGTAGTACCGGGACAGAAACCGGGGAGCTGTTTTTT
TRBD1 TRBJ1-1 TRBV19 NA CASSMTGTLTEAFF TGTGCCAGTAGTATGACAGGGACCCTCACTGAAGCTTTCTTT
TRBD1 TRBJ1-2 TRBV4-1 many CASSLDRAITYGYTF TGCGCCAGCAGCCTTGACAGGGCCATTACTTATGGCTACACCTTC
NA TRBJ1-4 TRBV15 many CATSRIDEKLFF TGTGCCACCAGCAGAATTGATGAAAAACTGTTTTTT
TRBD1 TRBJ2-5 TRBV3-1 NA CASSHRDRAYLYF TGTGCCAGCAGTCACCGAGACAGGGCCTATCTGTACTTC
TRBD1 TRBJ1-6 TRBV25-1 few CASRTMTGSNSPLHF TGTGCCAGCCGTACCATGACAGGGTCGAATTCACCCCTCCACTTT
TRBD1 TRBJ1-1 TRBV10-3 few CASLRDRGDDTEAFF TGTGCCAGCCTCCGGGACAGGGGGGATGACACTGAAGCTTTCTTT
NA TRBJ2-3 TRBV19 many CASRKGSRTDTQYF TGTGCCAGTAGAAAAGGGTCGCGCACAGATACGCAGTATTTT
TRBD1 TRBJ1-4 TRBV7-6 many CASSPLHTGGREKLFF TGTGCCAGCAGCCCCCTACACACAGGGGGCCGGGAAAAACTGTTTTTT
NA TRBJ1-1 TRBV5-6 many CASNIWQGAVMNTEAFF TGTGCCAGCAACATATGGCAAGGGGCTGTCATGAACACTGAAGCTTTCTTT
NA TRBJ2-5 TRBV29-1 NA CSGGEETQYF TGCAGCGGGGGGGAAGAGACCCAGTACTTC
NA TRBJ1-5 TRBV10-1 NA CASRRQPQHF TGCGCCAGTCGACGGCAGCCCCAGCATTTT
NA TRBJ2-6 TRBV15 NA CATSRDHSGANVLTF TGTGCCACCAGCAGAGATCACTCTGGGGCCAACGTCCTGACTTTC
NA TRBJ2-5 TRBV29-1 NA CSVGWDQETQYF TGCAGCGTTGGGTGGGACCAAGAGACCCAGTACTTC
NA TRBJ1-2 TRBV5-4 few CASSLWGDEGYTF TGTGCCAGCAGCCTTTGGGGGGACGAAGGCTACACCTTC
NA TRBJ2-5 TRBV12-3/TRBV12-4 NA CASSLEGVKYF TGTGCCAGCAGTTTGGAGGGGGTCAAGTACTTC
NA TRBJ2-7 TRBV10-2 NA CASSESQGARKQYF TGCGCCAGCAGTGAGTCCCAGGGAGCGCGCAAGCAGTACTTC
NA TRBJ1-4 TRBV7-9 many CASSLVAESNEKLFF TGTGCCAGCAGCTTAGTGGCAGAGTCTAATGAAAAACTGTTTTTT
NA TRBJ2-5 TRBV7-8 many CASSLGASQETQYF TGTGCCAGCAGCTTAGGTGCTAGCCAAGAGACCCAGTACTTC
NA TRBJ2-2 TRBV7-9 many CASSLLAGTGELFF TGTGCCAGCAGCTTACTTGCCGGGACAGGGGAGCTGTTTTTT
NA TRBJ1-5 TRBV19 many CASSPLGPSNQPQHF TGTGCCAGTAGTCCCTTGGGGCCTAGCAATCAGCCCCAGCATTTT
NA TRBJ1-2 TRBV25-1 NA CASSEYLSGGYTF TGTGCCAGCAGTGAATATTTATCGGGCGGCTACACCTTC
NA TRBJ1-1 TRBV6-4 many CASSETGRAEAFF TGTGCCAGCAGTGAAACAGGGCGGGCTGAAGCTTTCTTT
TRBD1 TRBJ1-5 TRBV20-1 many CSAVKGGAGNQPQHF TGCAGTGCGGTTAAAGGGGGCGCGGGCAATCAGCCCCAGCATTTT
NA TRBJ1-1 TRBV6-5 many CASSYSTPLRQSTGSEAFF TGTGCCAGCAGTTACTCGACGCCACTGCGGCAGTCGACGGGGTCCGAAGCTTTCTTT
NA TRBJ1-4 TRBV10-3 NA CAISDILGEKLFF TGTGCCATCAGTGATATCTTGGGTGAAAAACTGTTTTTT
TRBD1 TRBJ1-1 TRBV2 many CASSAGQPNTEAFF TGTGCCAGCAGCGCGGGACAGCCGAACACTGAAGCTTTCTTT
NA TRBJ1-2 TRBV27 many CASSLTRLPNYGYTF TGTGCCAGCAGTTTAACCAGGCTTCCTAACTATGGCTACACCTTC
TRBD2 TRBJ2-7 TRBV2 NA CASSEVLAATEQYF TGTGCCAGCAGTGAAGTACTAGCGGCTACGGAGCAGTACTTC
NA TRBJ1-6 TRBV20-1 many CSAREKRADSPLHF TGCAGTGCTAGAGAGAAGCGAGCGGATTCACCCCTCCACTTT
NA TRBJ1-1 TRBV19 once CASSTSGTQNTEAFF TGTGCCAGTAGTACCTCCGGGACACAGAACACTGAAGCTTTCTTT
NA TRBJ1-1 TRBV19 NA CASMIGGVNTEAFF TGTGCCAGTATGATTGGGGGGGTCAACACTGAAGCTTTCTTT
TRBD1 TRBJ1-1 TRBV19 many CASSIGFDRGTAFF TGTGCCAGTAGTATCGGGTTTGACAGGGGGACAGCTTTCTTT
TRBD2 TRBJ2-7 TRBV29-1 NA CSVHGLASPYEQYF TGCAGCGTACATGGACTAGCGTCCCCCTACGAGCAGTACTTC
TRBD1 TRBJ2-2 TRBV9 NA CASSLFGTGDTGELFF TGTGCCAGCAGCTTGTTTGGGACAGGGGACACCGGGGAGCTGTTTTTT
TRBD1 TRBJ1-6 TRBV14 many CASSPGQVYSPLHF TGTGCCAGCAGCCCAGGACAGGTATACTCACCCCTCCACTTT
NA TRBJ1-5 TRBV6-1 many CASSEAWESSQHF TGTGCCAGCAGTGAAGCGTGGGAAAGCTCTCAGCATTTT
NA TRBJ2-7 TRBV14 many CASSQTYEQYF TGTGCCAGCAGCCAAACCTACGAGCAGTACTTC
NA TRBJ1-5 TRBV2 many CASMRGGINQPQHF TGTGCCAGCATGCGTGGGGGGATCAATCAGCCCCAGCATTTT
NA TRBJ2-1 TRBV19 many CASSMETALGEQFF TGTGCCAGTAGTATGGAGACCGCCCTAGGTGAGCAGTTCTTC
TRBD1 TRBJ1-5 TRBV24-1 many CATSESGGPNQPQHF TGTGCCACCAGTGAATCAGGGGGCCCAAATCAGCCCCAGCATTTT
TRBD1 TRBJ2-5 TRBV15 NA CATSRDRGQETQYF TGTGCCACCAGCAGGGACAGGGGGCAAGAGACCCAGTACTTC